Shown below are 11 T cell receptor beta chains from a single sample sequenced in a study of lymphopenia after photon versus proton radiotherapy. This table comes from immunoSEQ multiplex PCR, and its TCRdb copy is limited to in-frame clones, with some not included. Among more than 45,000 clones listed, roughly 84% were seen once. The source material was peripheral blood, sampled from a patient treated with proton-based radiotherapy. All receptors derive from a man aged 55 to 70 with pancreatic cancer.

The chain links TRBV7-9 to TRBJ2-1; 9 bases align to TRBD2. After removal of 5 bases from V and 9 bases from J, the junction contained 8 bases not matched to a gene. This CDR3 has 14 residues. Germline V gene lookup returns CDR1 SEHNR and CDR2 FQNEAQ (reference sequence). The CDR3 is CASSLHSGSGEQFF. In DNA, the CDR3 is TGTGCCAGCAGCCTACATAGCGGGAGCGGTGAGCAGTTCTTC. The variable domain in full, completed from reference TRBV7-9 and TRBJ2-1, reads DTGVSQNPRHKITKRGQNVTFRCDPISEHNRLYWYRQTLGQGPEFLTYFQNEAQLEKSRLLSDRFSAERPKGSFSTLEIQRTEQGDSAMYLCASSLHSGSGEQFFGPGTRLTVL.

The V gene is TRBV7-2, the J gene TRBJ2-5, with TRBD2 identical over 11 bases. V was pared by 4 bases and J by 4 bases, with 5 bases of the junction left unmatched. The CDR3 loop spans 15 amino acids. Per the germline V gene, CDR1 is SGHTA and CDR2 is FQGNSA. The CDR3 DNA sequence: TGTGCCAGCAGCTCGAGCGGACTAGCGGGAGAGACCCAGTACTTC. This codes for CASSSSGLAGETQYF.

The rearrangement joins TRBV7-2 to TRBJ1-3; D is possibly TRBD1 (6 bases). The CDR3 is 17 residues long. The V gene lost 5 bases and the J gene lost 4 bases, with 21 bases spanning the gap. The germline V gene encodes CDR1 SGHTA and CDR2 FQGNSA. The chain's CDR3 is CASSPRLKGTGGNTIYF. CDR3 nucleotides: TGTGCCAGCAGCCCGCGGCTCAAGGGAACAGGGGGAAACACCATATATTTT.

The chain links TRBV29-1 to TRBJ1-2, with a tentative D call TRBD1 (6 bases). Germline loops: CDR1 SQVTM, CDR2 ANQGSEA. V lost 7 bases, J lost 3 bases, and 12 bases lay in between. This CDR3 has 12 amino acids. CDR3 region: CSAFPGDYGYTF. CDR3 bases: TGCAGCGCATTTCCAGGGGACTATGGCTACACCTTC.

The CDR3 loop is CASSHGTGGNSGANVLTF. The CDR3 DNA reads TGCGCCAGCAGCCACGGGACAGGGGGCAACTCTGGGGCCAACGTCCTGACTTTC. V and J are TRBV5-1 and TRBJ2-6, with 12 bases fitting TRBD1. The V and J ends lost 4 bases and 0 bases, in that order; junction bases with no gene match: 5. Germline CDR1 and CDR2: SGHRS and YFSETQ. This CDR3 region has 18 residues.

The chain uses TRBV10-3 and TRBJ2-2; 7 bases align to TRBD2. The CDR3 contains 16 residues. The germline V gene encodes CDR1 ENHRY and CDR2 SYGVKD. V lost 8 bases to trimming and J lost 5 bases; unmatched junction nucleotides: 14. CDR3 sequence: CAIGKTSGATTGELFF. Written as DNA, the CDR3 is TGTGCCATCGGGAAGACGAGCGGGGCAACGACCGGGGAGCTGTTTTTT.

V usage is TRBV5-4 and J usage is TRBJ2-3; 7 nucleotides line up with TRBD2. The germline gives CDR1 SGHNT, CDR2 YYREEE (reference sequence). The CDR3 covers 16 residues. V dropped 2 bases and J dropped 1; count of bases not matched to a gene: 7. The CDR3 bases are TGTGCCAGCAGCTTTCGGGACTATCTACGCACAGATACGCAGTATTTT. It translates to CASSFRDYLRTDTQYF.

This clone came up a few times. The V call is TRBV2, the J call TRBJ1-2, with 8 bases aligning to TRBD1. The CDR3 has 15 residues. J gave up 4 bases and V 5 bases, and 9 bases lay outside the gene matches. Per the germline V gene, CDR1 is SNHLY and CDR2 is FYNNEI. The CDR3 sequence is CASSTQTGGIYGYTF. CDR3 in DNA: TGTGCCAGCAGTACTCAAACAGGGGGTATCTATGGCTACACCTTC.

By share of the sample, this clone is medium-sized. This rearrangement joins TRBV7-8 to TRBJ2-1; 8 bases agree with TRBD2. Per the germline V gene, CDR1 is SGHVS and CDR2 is FQNEAQ. V shed 2 bases, J shed 7 bases, and the junction held 7 bases outside the gene matches. This CDR3 region has 15 residues. The CDR3 loop is CASSLRREVGNEQFF. Here the CDR3 DNA reads TGTGCCAGCAGCTTACGGCGGGAGGTAGGGAATGAGCAGTTCTTC.

This clone turned up a few times. The V call is TRBV7-2, the J call TRBJ2-2; D unclear. The germline V gene has CDR1 SGHTA and CDR2 FQGNSA. V was trimmed by 8 bases and J by 5 bases, leaving 6 bases between them. The CDR3 sequence is 11 residues long. CDR3 nucleotides: TGTGCCAGCGGGCGGACCGGGGAGCTGTTTTTT. This codes for CASGRTGELFF.

In regard to this clone: At one of its ends the junction is not consistent with the germline gene, which may arise from a read error. The rearrangement links TRBV7-9 to TRBJ2-5; D call uncertain. There are 12 residues in the CDR3. Germline CDR1 SEHNR, CDR2 FQNEAQ (reference sequence). The CDR3 DNA sequence: TGTGCCAACAGCTTAGCCAAAGAGACCCAGTACTTC. It specifies CANSLAKETQYF. The full variable domain, completed using reference TRBV7-9 and TRBJ2-5, is DTGVSQNPRHKITKRGQNVTFRCDPISEHNRLYWYRQTLGQGPEFLTYFQNEAQLEKSRLLSDRFSAERPKGSFSTLEIQRTEQGDSAMYLCANSLAKETQYFGPGTRLLVL.